The 13 T cell receptor beta chains below all came from one sample that was sequenced in a study of blood T cell repertoires in COVID-19. The assay was immunoSEQ multiplex PCR, and TCRdb's table has in-frame clones only and misses some. The sample holds 45,000 to 60,000 clones; approximately 78% are singletons and the top ten take around 14%. Sequences were obtained from peripheral blood. These receptors were collected from a human donor with acute or convalescent COVID-19. The donor label of this sample is uncertain.

Regarding this clone: Mismatch with germline at one junction end may stem from a read error. The chain uses TRBV3-1 (or the pseudogene TRBV3-2) and TRBJ2-7; perhaps TRBD2 as D (6 bases). The germline V gene encodes CDR1 LGHDT and CDR2 YNNKEL (reference sequence). The CDR3 consists of 12 residues. CDR3 sequence (DNA): TGTGCCAGCAGCCAAGGGTGGGGGACTCACATATTC. The encoded protein is CASSQGWGTHIF.

The chain combines TRBV7-9 with TRBJ1-1; possibly TRBD1 for D (5 bases). V was cut by 5 bases and J by 10 bases, with 17 bases left in between. Germline V CDR1 and CDR2: SEHNR, FQNEAQ (reference sequence). The CDR3 spans 13 residues. CDR3 sequence (DNA): TGTGCCAGCAGCCCGGGGGGGACGGTAAGAGCTTTCTTT. Its protein product is CASSPGGTVRAFF. The complete variable domain, with remaining parts taken from reference TRBV7-9 and TRBJ1-1, reads DTGVSQNPRHKITKRGQNVTFRCDPISEHNRLYWYRQTLGQGPEFLTYFQNEAQLEKSRLLSDRFSAERPKGSFSTLEIQRTEQGDSAMYLCASSPGGTVRAFFGQGTRLTVV.

This clone has only a few counts. The rearrangement joins TRBV7-9 to TRBJ1-2; 11 nucleotides line up with TRBD1. Germline CDR1 is SEHNR and CDR2 is FQNEAQ (reference sequence). The CDR3 has 14 amino acids. The J segment lost 4 bases and the V segment lost 4 bases, leaving 2 bases of the junction unmatched. CDR3 bases: TGTGCCAGCAGCTCTGGACAGGGGGCCTATGGCTACACCTTC. This encodes CASSSGQGAYGYTF.

The V call is TRBV19, the J call TRBJ2-7, with 8 nucleotides matching TRBD1. The CDR3 runs to 14 residues. V shed 5 bases and J 6 bases; nucleotides not matched to a gene: 9. CDR1 and CDR2 from the germline V gene are LNHDA and SQIVND (reference sequence). The chain's CDR3 is CASSSDREIGEQYF. The CDR3 DNA reads TGTGCCAGTAGTTCGGACAGGGAGATAGGCGAGCAGTACTTC.

The V call is TRBV7-9, the J call TRBJ1-1; no reliable D call. The germline V gene encodes CDR1 SEHNR and CDR2 FQNEAQ (reference sequence). There are 15 residues in the CDR3. Trimming removed 2 bases from V and 2 bases from J, with 12 bases in between. This chain's CDR3 is CASSLPPGINTEAFF. The CDR3 DNA reads as TGTGCCAGCAGCTTACCCCCCGGGATTAACACTGAAGCTTTCTTT.

This clone has a single count. V is TRBV7-2 and J is TRBJ2-5; D possibly corresponds to TRBD2 (5 bases). Germline values: CDR1 SGHTA, CDR2 FQGNSA. CDR3 length: 15 residues. Between the trimmed V and J ends, which lost 4 bases and 7 bases, there was a span of 19 bases. The CDR3 protein is CASSSALAGGRTQYF. CDR3 coding DNA: TGTGCCAGCAGCTCTGCCCTCGCTGGAGGAAGGACCCAGTACTTC.

The chain combines TRBV5-4 with TRBJ2-7; 7 nucleotides line up with TRBD2. The V gene's germline CDR1 is SGHNT and CDR2 YYREEE (reference sequence). This CDR3 region has 15 residues. V was clipped by 0 bases and J by 0 bases; unmatched bases: 3. The CDR3 is CASSLGPSGSYEQYF. Written as DNA, the CDR3 is TGTGCCAGCAGCTTGGGTCCTAGCGGCTCCTACGAGCAGTACTTC.

This chain joins TRBV10-3 and TRBJ1-3, with D possibly TRBD1 on 5 matching bases. Germline CDR1 ENHRY, CDR2 SYGVKD. This CDR3 region has 13 residues. With 6 bases removed from V and 1 base from J, the gap between germline ends came to 7 bases. CDR3 nucleotides: TGTGCCATCAGAGACAGATCTGGAAACACCATATATTTT. It specifies CAIRDRSGNTIYF.

The chain uses TRBV25-1 and TRBJ2-3, with D possibly matching TRBD2 (7 bases). V lost 3 bases and J lost 4, with 14 bases in between. The V gene's germline CDR1 is MGHDK and CDR2 SYGVNS. CDR3 length: 15 residues. DNA of the CDR3: TGTGCCAGCAGTGAGGGGGGGCGCTGGGCAGATACGCAGTATTTT. It is translated as CASSEGGRWADTQYF.

The rearrangement joins TRBV24-1 to TRBJ2-3, with 8 bases that match TRBD1. The CDR3 consists of 16 residues. Germline assignment: CDR1 KGHDR and CDR2 SFDVKD. V was pared by 3 bases and J by 4 bases, with 8 bases of the junction left unmatched. CDR3 loop: CATSDQRTGSPDTQYF. CDR3 DNA sequence: TGTGCCACCAGTGATCAAAGGACAGGGTCGCCAGATACGCAGTATTTT.

A word on this clone: The junction departs from the called germline gene at one end, perhaps through a read error. The chain is built from TRBV5-5 and TRBJ1-1, with 7 bases matching TRBD1. The CDR3 sequence is 16 residues long. The germline V gene has CDR1 SGHKS and CDR2 YYEKEE (reference sequence). CDR3 nucleotides: TGTGCCAGCAGCTTAAACCCACAGGGGTCGACTCCTGATGCTTTCTTT. Translating gives CASSLNPQGSTPDAFF.

The chain recombines TRBV24-1 with TRBJ2-1; 9 nucleotides line up with TRBD2. CDR1 is KGHDR and CDR2 is SFDVKD in the germline V gene. The V gene end was trimmed by 2 bases and the J gene end by 6 bases; junction bases not matched to a gene: 13. The CDR3 is made up of 18 amino acids. The CDR3 bases are TGTGCCACCAGTGATTCTAGCGGGGCAGGTATAAGGGGCAATGAGCAGTTCTTC. It is translated as CATSDSSGAGIRGNEQFF.

This rearrangement joins TRBV27 to TRBJ1-2; D call uncertain. CDR1 and CDR2 (germline): MNHEY, SMNVEV (reference sequence). Trimming shortened V by 6 bases and J by 4 bases, and 6 bases separated the two germline ends. This CDR3 is built from 11 residues. The CDR3 protein is CASSPCYGYTF. As DNA, the CDR3 is TGTGCCAGCAGCCCCTGCTATGGCTACACCTTC.